Following are 16 T cell receptor beta chains from one sample sequenced in a study of T cell responses to AZD1222 COVID-19 vaccine. Data came from immunoSEQ multiplex PCR; TCRdb stores just in-frame clones and leaves some out. The sample shows tens of thousands of clones, about 91% of them seen only once. The sample was peripheral blood, taken on day 0 of AZD1222 vaccination. These receptors all come from an adult in good health.

The chain is built from TRBV28 and TRBJ2-7; 11 positions agree with TRBD2. The CDR3 loop spans 15 amino acids. CDR1 is MDHEN and CDR2 is SYDVKM in the germline V gene. The junction had 5 bases not matched to a gene; V was cut back by 5 bases and J by 2 bases. CDR3 bases: TGTGCCAGCAGTCTCCCGGGACTAGCGGCCTACGAGCAGTACTTC. Amino acids: CASSLPGLAAYEQYF.

The chain has TRBV5-5 and TRBJ1-2, with 9 bases matching TRBD1. Germline V gene data show CDR1 as SGHKS and CDR2 as YYEKEE (reference sequence). With 3 bases clipped from V and 7 bases from J, the junction kept 4 bases outside the gene matches. This CDR3 spans 13 amino acids. The CDR3, as DNA: TGTGCCAGCAGCTCACAGGGGGCGATTGGCTACACCTTC. Protein: CASSSQGAIGYTF.

This clone was seen a single time. The chain joins TRBV6-5 to TRBJ1-1, with 8 bases matching TRBD1. Germline assignment: CDR1 MNHEY and CDR2 SVGAGI. This CDR3 contains 14 residues. With 6 bases clipped from V and 0 bases from J, the junction kept 3 bases outside the gene matches. CDR3 protein: CASRTGGMNTEAFF. The DNA for the CDR3 is TGTGCCAGCAGAACAGGGGGAATGAACACTGAAGCTTTCTTT.

This rearrangement joins TRBV27 to TRBJ1-4, with D tentatively TRBD1 (5 bases). Germline CDR1 is MNHEY and CDR2 is SMNVEV (reference sequence). Trimming left V 3 bases short and J 8 bases short, with 19 bases between. This CDR3 spans 16 amino acids. The CDR3 DNA follows: TGTGCCAGCAGTTTCGGTTGGGCAGGGCAAGGAGAAAAACTGTTTTTT. It is translated as CASSFGWAGQGEKLFF.

This chain links TRBV28 with TRBJ2-5; D might be TRBD2 (5 bases). The V end was cut by 5 bases, the J end by 2 bases, with 15 bases between. CDR1 is MDHEN, CDR2 SYDVKM, per germline. The CDR3 has 15 amino acids. CDR3 region: CASSTSLGGQETQYF. The CDR3 DNA sequence: TGTGCCAGCAGTACCAGCCTGGGCGGGCAAGAGACCCAGTACTTC.

The chain links TRBV5-1 to TRBJ1-4, with 7 bases aligning to TRBD1. V lost 3 bases, J lost 3 bases, and 2 bases stayed unmatched. CDR1 and CDR2 from the germline V gene are SGHRS and YFSETQ. The CDR3 is 14 amino acids. For the CDR3, the DNA is TGCGCCAGCAGCTCGACAGGGTCTAATGAAAAACTGTTTTTT. Amino acid sequence: CASSSTGSNEKLFF.

The gene calls are TRBV21-1 and TRBJ2-2; the table calls TRBD2, which could not be checked here. TRBV21-1 is a recognized pseudogene. The CDR3 spans 8 residues. The CDR3 here is CASKPVPF. In nucleotides, the CDR3 is TGTGCCAGCAAGCCGGTTCCTTTT.

J is TRBJ2-7 and V is TRBV7-2, with D perhaps TRBD2 (6 bases). Germline V gene sequence: CDR1 SGHTA, CDR2 FQGNSA. V lost 6 bases and J 0 bases, leaving 12 bases between the germline ends. The CDR3 is made up of 14 amino acids. The CDR3 here is CASSRRERSYEQYF. The CDR3 DNA reads as TGTGCCAGCAGTAGACGGGAGCGCTCCTACGAGCAGTACTTC.

The rearrangement links TRBV5-1 to TRBJ2-6; D remains unclear. The CDR3 sequence is 15 residues long. Germline V gene sequence: CDR1 SGHRS, CDR2 YFSETQ. V lost 0 bases to trimming and J lost 0 bases, with 4 bases between them. Written as DNA, the CDR3 is TGCGCCAGCAGCTTGGGGGACTCTGGGGCCAACGTCCTGACTTTC. Translating gives CASSLGDSGANVLTF. The variable domain in full, completed from reference TRBV5-1 and TRBJ2-6, reads KAGVTQTPRYLIKTRGQQVTLSCSPISGHRSVSWYQQTPGQGLQFLFEYFSETQRNKGNFPGRFSGRQFSNSRSEMNVSTLELGDSALYLCASSLGDSGANVLTFGAGSRLTVL.

V is TRBV5-1 and J is TRBJ1-2; D gene unclear. Trimming removed 6 bases at V and 8 bases at J, with 17 bases between. The CDR3 totals 13 residues. The germline V gene encodes CDR1 SGHRS and CDR2 YFSETQ. In DNA, the CDR3 is TGCGCCAGCACCAACGGGGAGGGTGGAGGCTACACCTTC. It is translated as CASTNGEGGGYTF.

This clone was seen a single time. The rearrangement uses TRBV19 and TRBJ2-1; TRBD2 agrees at 10 bases. Germline V gives CDR1 LNHDA, CDR2 SQIVND (reference sequence). The CDR3 extends over 16 amino acids. Losses at the gene ends were 5 bases for V and 9 bases for J; bases not matched to a gene: 13. The CDR3 loop is CASSQALLAGRGEQFF. The CDR3 bases are TGTGCCAGTAGTCAAGCGCTACTAGCGGGGCGGGGTGAGCAGTTCTTC. Filled out from reference TRBV19 and TRBJ2-1, the complete variable domain reads DGGITQSPKYLFRKEGQNVTLSCEQNLNHDAMYWYRQDPGQGLRLIYYSQIVNDFQKGDIAEGYSVSREKKESFPLTVTSAQKNPTAFYLCASSQALLAGRGEQFFGPGTRLTVL.

This sequence joins TRBV6-1 and TRBJ1-2; D not certain. CDR3 length: 14 residues. Germline loops: CDR1 MNHNS, CDR2 SASEGT. Trimming stripped 3 bases from V and 3 bases from J, with 11 bases between. The DNA of the CDR3 is TGTGCCAGCAGTGAGGGTGGGAGAGACTATGGCTACACCTTC. It yields the protein CASSEGGRDYGYTF.

This CDR3 is CSAQTGQSYEQYF. For the CDR3, the DNA is TGCAGCGCCCAGACGGGACAATCATACGAGCAGTACTTC. The rearrangement joins TRBV29-1 to TRBJ2-7, with a weak D call TRBD1 (6 bases). Per germline, CDR1 SQVTM and CDR2 ANQGSEA. The CDR3 is 13 residues long. Trimming took 7 bases from V and 4 from J, leaving 17 bases between them.

The CDR3 DNA is TGTGCCAGCAGGGCTAGCGGGAGTTATGAGCAGTTCTTC. Amino acid sequence: CASRASGSYEQFF. V is TRBV12-3 or TRBV12-4 and J is TRBJ2-1; TRBD2 matches 10 bases. The J segment lost 8 bases and the V segment lost 6 bases, leaving 4 bases of the junction unmatched. The CDR3 runs to 13 residues.

This chain links TRBV19 with TRBJ2-1; 7 nucleotides match TRBD2. The ends lost 3 bases at V and 7 bases at J; junction bases unmatched: 15. CDR1 is LNHDA, CDR2 SQIVND, per germline (reference sequence). This CDR3 has 17 residues. CDR3 coding DNA: TGTGCCAGTAGTATCTCCTCTCGCGGGAGTCTGAGGAATGAGCAGTTCTTC. The encoded protein is CASSISSRGSLRNEQFF.

This sequence joins TRBV30 and TRBJ2-5; TRBD1 matches 10 bases. The CDR3 has 13 amino acids. The V gene end was trimmed by 3 bases and the J gene end by 9 bases; junction bases not matched to a gene: 7. Per germline, CDR1 GTSNPN and CDR2 SVGIG (reference sequence). The CDR3 protein is CAWRERQGAPQYF. The CDR3 DNA reads TGTGCCTGGAGGGAGAGACAGGGGGCACCCCAGTACTTC.